Presented here are 17 T cell receptor beta chains from one specimen sequenced in a study of blood T cell repertoires in COVID-19. Profiling relied on immunoSEQ multiplex PCR, and the TCRdb table lists in-frame clones only, not all of them. The sample records about 120,000 clones, 75% to 85% being singletons. The material sequenced was peripheral blood. These receptors were obtained from a human donor in a cohort sampled during active COVID-19.

The V gene is TRBV4-3, the J gene TRBJ1-4; D gene uncertain. The CDR3 sequence is 15 residues long. Germline V gene sequence: CDR1 LGHNA, CDR2 YSLEER. V was clipped by 0 bases and J by 4 bases, with 9 bases between them. The CDR3 nucleotides are TGCGCCAGCAGCCAAGAGGGCAGTTTTAATGAAAAACTGTTTTTT. This translates into CASSQEGSFNEKLFF.

This clone came up a few times. The chain carries TRBV10-2 and TRBJ2-3, with 9 bases fitting TRBD2. The CDR3 runs to 13 residues. Losses at the gene ends were 4 bases for V and 5 bases for J; bases not matched to a gene: 1. The germline V gene has CDR1 WSHSY and CDR2 SAAADI. CDR3 residues: CASSGAGGDTQYF. In DNA, the CDR3 is TGCGCCAGCAGTGGAGCGGGGGGAGATACGCAGTATTTT.

The chain recombines TRBV19 with TRBJ1-5, with 9 positions matching TRBD1. Germline-derived CDR1 and CDR2 are LNHDA and SQIVND (reference sequence). V was pared by 5 bases and J by 7 bases, with 6 bases of the junction left unmatched. The CDR3 is 14 residues long. The CDR3: CASSVDRGDQPQHF. The CDR3 nucleotides read TGTGCCAGTAGTGTGGACAGGGGAGACCAGCCCCAGCATTTT.

V is TRBV20-1 and J is TRBJ1-5; the D gene is possibly TRBD1 (6 bases). CDR3 length: 13 residues. Per germline, CDR1 DFQATT and CDR2 SNEGSKA (reference sequence). V dropped 3 bases and J dropped 6 bases, with 12 bases sitting between them. The DNA of the CDR3 is TGCAGTGCTAGTTGGGGGCAGGGTCAGCCCCAGCATTTT. Amino acids: CSASWGQGQPQHF.

The chain is built from TRBV4-1 and TRBJ2-5, with TRBD1 identical over 8 bases. Germline V gene data show CDR1 as MGHRA and CDR2 as YSYEKL. The J segment lost 5 bases and the V segment lost 1 base, leaving 6 bases of the junction unmatched. This CDR3 spans 15 amino acids. The CDR3: CASSQAQGAWETQYF. The CDR3 DNA is TGCGCCAGCAGCCAAGCTCAGGGGGCGTGGGAGACCCAGTACTTC.

The V gene is TRBV6-5, the J gene TRBJ1-6, with 10 bases lining up with TRBD1. The germline V gene has CDR1 MNHEY and CDR2 SVGAGI. The length of the CDR3 is 14 residues. V dropped 7 bases and J dropped 10; count of bases not matched to a gene: 7. CDR3 DNA sequence: TGTGCCAGCAACTACCGGGACAGGGGATCACCCCTCCACTTT. As protein: CASNYRDRGSPLHF.

This sequence joins TRBV7-2 and TRBJ1-1, with TRBD1 matching over 8 bases. The V and J ends lost 5 bases and 1 base, in that order; junction bases with no gene match: 6. From germline, CDR1 is SGHTA and CDR2 FQGNSA. The CDR3 totals 15 residues. The CDR3 loop is CASSPTGGRNTEAFF. The CDR3 DNA is TGTGCCAGCAGCCCCACAGGGGGGCGGAACACTGAAGCTTTCTTT.

The J gene is TRBJ2-7, the V gene TRBV7-2; 7 bases align to TRBD2. Per the germline V gene, CDR1 is SGHTA and CDR2 is FQGNSA. There are 15 residues in the CDR3. The V segment lost 5 bases and the J segment 0 bases; nucleotides outside the gene matches: 7. DNA of the CDR3: TGTGCCAGCAGCGGATCGACTAGCCACTCCTACGAGCAGTACTTC. Protein sequence: CASSGSTSHSYEQYF.

The chain links TRBV5-1 to TRBJ2-7, with 9 bases fitting TRBD1. The J segment lost 2 bases and the V segment lost 3 bases, leaving 6 bases of the junction unmatched. Germline CDR1 and CDR2: SGHRS and YFSETQ. The CDR3 extends over 15 amino acids. The CDR3: CASSWDRDRAYEQYF. The CDR3, as DNA: TGCGCCAGCAGCTGGGACCGGGACAGGGCCTACGAGCAGTACTTC.

This clone was counted between two and nine times. The rearrangement uses TRBV6-5 and TRBJ2-7, with D perhaps matching TRBD1 (6 bases). The length of the CDR3 is 15 residues. V lost 0 bases and J lost 0, with 9 bases in between. The germline V gene has CDR1 MNHEY and CDR2 SVGAGI. CDR3 amino acids: CASSYSDSSSYEQYF. CDR3 nucleotides: TGTGCCAGCAGTTACTCGGACAGTTCCTCCTACGAGCAGTACTTC.

Worth noting for this clone: Other DNA sequences in the same sample also yield this CDR3. The chain is built from TRBV5-6 and TRBJ1-4; 8 nucleotides line up with TRBD1. The germline V gene has CDR1 SGHDT and CDR2 YYEEEE. V shed 3 bases, J shed 8 bases, and the junction held 6 bases outside the gene matches. The CDR3 spans 14 residues. The CDR3 loop is CASSSQGAWEKLFF. The CDR3 region has the DNA TGTGCCAGCAGCTCTCAGGGGGCATGGGAAAAACTGTTTTTT. Based on the CDR3 plus reference TRBV5-6 and TRBJ1-4, the full variable domain is DAGVTQSPTHLIKTRGQQVTLRCSPKSGHDTVSWYQQALGQGPQFIFQYYEEEERQRGNFPDRFSGHQFPNYSSELNVNALLLGDSALYLCASSSQGAWEKLFFGSGTQLSVL.

This chain joins TRBV29-1 and TRBJ2-1, with 7 bases fitting TRBD2. This CDR3 comprises 11 residues. After removal of 4 bases from V and 10 bases from J, the junction contained 4 bases not matched to a gene. Germline assignment: CDR1 SQVTM and CDR2 ANQGSEA. The CDR3 DNA is TGCAGCGTTGGGGGGGGTACCGAGCAGTTCTTC. Its translation: CSVGGGTEQFF.

A single count supports this clone. The chain combines TRBV6-5 with TRBJ2-7, with 9 positions matching TRBD1. The V segment lost 6 bases and the J segment 3 bases; nucleotides outside the gene matches: 9. There are 15 residues in the CDR3. Germline values: CDR1 MNHEY, CDR2 SVGAGI. As DNA, the CDR3 is TGTGCCAGCAGCACGGGGACAGGGTTTATCTACGAGCAGTACTTC. It translates to CASSTGTGFIYEQYF.

The J gene is TRBJ2-2, the V gene TRBV6-5, with TRBD2 identical over 13 bases. This CDR3 contains 15 residues. Germline trimming cut 7 bases from V and 4 bases from J; bases unmatched to any gene: 3. Germline-derived CDR1 and CDR2 are MNHEY and SVGAGI. The CDR3 DNA is TGTGCCAGCATACTAGCGGGGGGGAGCACCGGGGAGCTGTTTTTT. Its protein product is CASILAGGSTGELFF.

The rearrangement joins TRBV25-1 to TRBJ1-5; the match to TRBD1 covers 9 bases. V shed 4 bases and J 6 bases; nucleotides not matched to a gene: 4. CDR1 and CDR2 (germline): MGHDK, SYGVNS. There are 14 residues in the CDR3. The CDR3 region is CASSGDRGFQPQHF. CDR3 coding DNA: TGTGCCAGCAGTGGCGACAGGGGGTTTCAGCCCCAGCATTTT.

The chain links TRBV5-1 to TRBJ1-2; no firm D call. The V end was cut by 0 bases, the J end by 3 bases, with 15 bases between. In germline, CDR1 is SGHRS, CDR2 YFSETQ. The CDR3 is made up of 16 amino acids. CDR3 sequence reads: CASSLDLAGLDYGYTF. CDR3 DNA: TGCGCCAGCAGCTTGGACTTGGCAGGCCTTGACTATGGCTACACCTTC. The full variable domain, with the rest looked up from reference TRBV5-1 and TRBJ1-2, is KAGVTQTPRYLIKTRGQQVTLSCSPISGHRSVSWYQQTPGQGLQFLFEYFSETQRNKGNFPGRFSGRQFSNSRSEMNVSTLELGDSALYLCASSLDLAGLDYGYTFGSGTRLTVV.

CDR3: CASSLSGRPNTEAFF. Here the CDR3 DNA reads TGTGCCAGCAGTTTATCGGGCAGACCGAACACTGAAGCTTTCTTT. The J gene is TRBJ1-1, the V gene TRBV27; no clear D gene. V lost 0 bases and J lost 1, with 9 bases in between. The CDR3 extends over 15 amino acids. Looked up from germline, CDR1 is MNHEY and CDR2 is SMNVEV (reference sequence).